The source of this TCR beta chain is a study of cytomegalovirus exposure and HLA in healthy donors. Whole-study findings and limits: The number of N-insertions in an Asian-associated ancestry cluster was reportedly below the approximately 680-donor mean in a later analysis. The productive fraction for most TCR beta V segments was about 87% or about 30% in an earlier analysis. Sequence variants that were highly shared formed a cluster that was likely a sequencing artifact. Among the most significant clusters, several appeared linked to common viral pathogens in a later analysis.

The CDR3 spans 14 residues. V was clipped by 0 bases and J by 7 bases, with 10 bases between them. From germline, CDR1 is MNHNS and CDR2 SASEGT. The study ran its PCR with 60 Vbeta and 13 Jbeta primers. TCRdb's table, derived via immunoSEQ multiplex PCR, lists solely in-frame clones and lacks some. Here the sample spans 100,000 to 150,000 clones, about 80% being singletons. For this clone: What it binds is not known.

What was sequenced was PBMCs. The TCR originated in a man under 40 in good health and CMV-seropositive. The V gene is TRBV6-1, the J gene TRBJ1-5, with a possible D match to TRBD1 (6 bases). The CDR3 bases are TGTGCCAGCAGTGAAGCAGGGGGTGGGCAGCCCCAGCATTTT. It specifies CASSEAGGGQPQHF.